The T cell receptor (beta chain) under discussion was sequenced for a study of T cells in Graves' hyperthyroidism and ophthalmopathy. Germline loops: CDR1 LGHDT, CDR2 YNNKEL (reference sequence). Trimming took 1 base from V and 6 from J, leaving 15 bases between them. This CDR3 is 15 amino acids long. This clonotype was recorded many times. Amplified TCR beta CDR3 regions derived from RNA transcripts. The HTBI primer set was used in a first-round RT-PCR of the TCR CDR3. TCRdb analysed the multiplex PCR reads with MiXCR anew, one entry per CDR3 protein. The sample includes around 520,000 distinct CDR3 sequences, less than 15% of them seen just once.

The receptor was isolated from a middle-aged woman with Graves' hyperthyroidism. The sample consisted of blood. The rearrangement joins TRBV3-1 to TRBJ1-1, with D hard to call. The CDR3 sequence is CASSQGQGSGAEAFF. The DNA for the CDR3 is TGTGCCAGCAGCCAAGGCCAAGGGAGCGGCGCTGAAGCTTTCTTT.